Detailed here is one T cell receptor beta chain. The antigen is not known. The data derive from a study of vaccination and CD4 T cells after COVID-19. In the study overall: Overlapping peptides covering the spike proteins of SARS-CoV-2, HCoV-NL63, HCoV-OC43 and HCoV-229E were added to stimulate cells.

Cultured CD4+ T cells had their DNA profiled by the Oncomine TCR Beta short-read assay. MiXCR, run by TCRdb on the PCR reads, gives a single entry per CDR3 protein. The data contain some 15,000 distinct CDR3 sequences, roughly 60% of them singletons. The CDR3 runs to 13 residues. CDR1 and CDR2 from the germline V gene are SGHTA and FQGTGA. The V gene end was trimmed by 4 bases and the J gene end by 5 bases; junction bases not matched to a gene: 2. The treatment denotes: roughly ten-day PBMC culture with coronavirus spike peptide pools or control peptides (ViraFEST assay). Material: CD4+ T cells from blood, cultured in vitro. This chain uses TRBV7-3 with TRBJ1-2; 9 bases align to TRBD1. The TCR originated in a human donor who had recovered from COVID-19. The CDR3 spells CASSSGQGYGYTF. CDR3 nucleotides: TGTGCCAGCAGCTCTGGACAGGGGTATGGCTACACCTTC.